This T cell receptor (beta chain) was captured in a study of blood T cell repertoires in COVID-19. Study context: Whether acute or convalescent, the COVID-19 samples came from the United States, Italy and Spain. The cDNA or gDNA used as material had been derived from T cells, B-cell-depleted T cells, or PBMCs.

Participant-given clinical history determined each cohort assignment. Authors' data handling: Amplifying reference gene primers gave estimates of nucleated cell counts. Libraries were prepared by immunoSEQ multiplex PCR; TCRdb keeps only in-frame clonotypes and omits some of them. The V and J calls and clone size are taken from that table; D and trimming were inferred from the DNA. The sample lists approximately 230,000 clones; roughly 90% were seen once. The specimen was PBMCs or T cells enriched from blood (not recorded which). This receptor was identified in a woman aged 25 to 39 with acute COVID-19.

The CDR3 sequence is CATSVGRSGSGNTIYF. The CDR3 DNA is TGTGCCACCAGCGTAGGGAGGTCGGGCTCTGGAAACACCATATATTTT. The chain has TRBV15 and TRBJ1-3; no reliable D call. V lost 5 bases and J lost 0, with 14 bases in between. Germline CDR1 LNHNV, CDR2 YYDKDF (reference sequence). This CDR3 is 16 amino acids long.